One sample yielded the 10 T cell receptor beta chains listed below, sequenced in a study of T cell responses to AZD1222 COVID-19 vaccine. The repertoire was sequenced with immunoSEQ multiplex PCR; TCRdb's copy has only in-frame clones and lacks some. The sample includes about 110,000 clones, approximately 89% of them seen just once. Sequencing used peripheral blood, obtained on day 0 of MenACWY control vaccination. All receptors come from an adult in good health.

The rearrangement uses TRBV7-9 and TRBJ1-3, with 7 nucleotides matching TRBD1. Germline lookup yields CDR1 SEHNR and CDR2 FQNEAQ (reference sequence). V trimming: 5 bases; J trimming: 4 bases; junction bases outside the gene matches: 5. The CDR3 covers 14 residues. The CDR3 DNA reads as TGTGCCAGCAGCCCCGAGGGACAGGGAAACACCATATATTTT. It is translated as CASSPEGQGNTIYF.

The chain carries TRBV30 and TRBJ2-3; 7 bases match TRBD2. J lost 0 bases, V lost 3 bases, and 0 bases had no gene match. Germline CDR1 GTSNPN, CDR2 SVGIG (reference sequence). The CDR3 has 13 amino acids. CDR3 DNA sequence: TGTGCCTGGAGCGGGGGGAGCACAGATACGCAGTATTTT. It yields the protein CAWSGGSTDTQYF.

This clone came up a few times. The genes are TRBV10-1 and TRBJ2-7, with D hard to call. The CDR3 has 12 amino acids. V was cut by 2 bases and J by 1 base, with 3 bases left in between. The germline CDR1 and CDR2 sequences are WNHNN and SYGVQD (reference sequence). The CDR3 spells CASSEQSYEQYF. CDR3 nucleotides: TGCGCCAGCAGTGAGCAATCCTACGAGCAGTACTTC.

The chain joins TRBV3-1 (or the pseudogene TRBV3-2) to TRBJ1-2; the D is unclear. This CDR3 region has 13 residues. From germline, CDR1 is LGHDT and CDR2 YNNKEL (reference sequence). Trimming stripped 3 bases from V and 4 bases from J, with 9 bases between. The CDR3 nucleotides read TGTGCCAGCAGCCAGGGCAGCCCCTATGGCTACACCTTC. Amino acid sequence: CASSQGSPYGYTF.

The rearrangement links TRBV6-5 to TRBJ1-1; D is ambiguous. Trimming removed 7 bases at V and 0 bases at J, with 9 bases between. The CDR3 spans 13 residues. Germline V CDR1 and CDR2: MNHEY, SVGAGI. CDR3 amino acids: CASKSHLNTEAFF. CDR3 coding DNA: TGTGCCAGCAAATCACACCTGAACACTGAAGCTTTCTTT.

This chain links TRBV30 with TRBJ1-2; maybe TRBD1 (5 bases). This CDR3 is 13 amino acids long. Germline-derived CDR1 and CDR2 are GTSNPN and SVGIG (reference sequence). The ends were cut back, 4 bases at V and 0 bases at J, with 9 bases in the middle. The CDR3: CAWTLTANYGYTF. DNA of the CDR3: TGTGCCTGGACTCTGACAGCTAACTATGGCTACACCTTC. Using reference TRBV30 and TRBJ1-2 for the parts outside the CDR3, the full variable domain is SQTIHQWPATLVQPVGSPLSLECTVEGTSNPNLYWYRQAAGRGLQLLFYSVGIGQISSEVPQNLSASRPQDRQFILSSKKLLLSDSGFYLCAWTLTANYGYTFGSGTRLTVV.

The V call is TRBV5-1, the J call TRBJ1-2, with 10 nucleotides matching TRBD1. Unmatched junction bases numbered 7, after V lost 2 bases and J lost 0 bases. Germline CDR1 reads SGHRS; CDR2 reads YFSETQ. The CDR3 is 17 amino acids. The CDR3 protein is CASSFFPGQGTNYGYTF. In DNA form, the CDR3 reads TGCGCCAGCAGCTTTTTCCCGGGACAGGGGACTAACTATGGCTACACCTTC.

V is TRBV19 and J is TRBJ1-5, with D tentatively TRBD1 (5 bases). Trimming took 4 bases from V and 1 from J, leaving 17 bases between them. CDR3 length equals 17 residues. Germline assignment: CDR1 LNHDA and CDR2 SQIVND (reference sequence). This CDR3 reads CASSTRGTSWSNQPQHF. The DNA for the CDR3 is TGTGCCAGTAGTACCCGGGGGACCTCCTGGAGCAATCAGCCCCAGCATTTT. The full variable domain, completed using reference TRBV19 and TRBJ1-5, is DGGITQSPKYLFRKEGQNVTLSCEQNLNHDAMYWYRQDPGQGLRLIYYSQIVNDFQKGDIAEGYSVSREKKESFPLTVTSAQKNPTAFYLCASSTRGTSWSNQPQHFGDGTRLSIL.

The rearrangement uses TRBV19 and TRBJ2-7; D uncertain. CDR1 is LNHDA and CDR2 is SQIVND in the germline V gene (reference sequence). There are 13 residues in the CDR3. With 5 bases removed from V and 2 bases from J, the gap between germline ends came to 10 bases. In nucleotides, the CDR3 is TGTGCCAGTAGTTACGGCGGAACCTACGAGCAGTACTTC. Translated, it gives CASSYGGTYEQYF. The full variable domain, rest sourced from reference TRBV19 and TRBJ2-7, is DGGITQSPKYLFRKEGQNVTLSCEQNLNHDAMYWYRQDPGQGLRLIYYSQIVNDFQKGDIAEGYSVSREKKESFPLTVTSAQKNPTAFYLCASSYGGTYEQYFGPGTRLTVT.

V usage is TRBV5-1 and J usage is TRBJ2-5; D gene uncertain. Germline CDR1 and CDR2: SGHRS and YFSETQ. V lost 3 bases and J 5 bases, leaving 17 bases between the germline ends. The CDR3 consists of 15 residues. CDR3 residues: CASSSSGTGGETQYF. The DNA for the CDR3 is TGCGCCAGCAGCTCCTCCGGAACCGGTGGGGAGACCCAGTACTTC.